The clone carrying this TCR beta chain was found a few times. These data come from a study of shared clonotypes between healthy human individuals. The authors loaded around 220 ng DNA, around 30,000 T cell genomes, into sorted-subset replicate PCRs. Profiling relied on immunoSEQ multiplex PCR, and the TCRdb table lists in-frame clones only, not all of them. Of about 1.1 million clones listed, around 77% are singletons. CDR3 length equals 15 residues. Germline values: CDR1 MNHNS, CDR2 SASEGT. V lost 1 base to trimming and J lost 5 bases; unmatched junction nucleotides: 5. The origin of this receptor is a man younger than 35 in good health. Some clones in this sample may be carry-over from other donors' samples. The sample was memory CD4+ T cells from PBMCs. The subset is: CD45RA-negative fraction. V and J are TRBV6-1 and TRBJ2-7; TRBD2 matches at 10 bases. CDR3 nucleotides: TGTGCCAGCAGTGAAGAAGCGGGAGGGCCCCACGAGCAGTACTTC. Its translation: CASSEEAGGPHEQYF.